The TCR beta chain described here comes from a study of human T cells and chemical hapten exposure. Study-wide results and limits: Given that the donors had alopecia, their immune response may differ from that seen in healthy people.

On this clonotype: Its antigen is still unknown.

Germline CDR1 reads MNHEY; CDR2 reads SVGEGT. The CDR3 spans 13 residues. With 6 bases clipped from V and 5 bases from J, the junction kept 3 bases outside the gene matches. The time point is: patch test 2, 6 weeks after DPC sensitization. Stated treatment: therapeutic diphenylcyclopropenone sensitization with weekly scalp DPC. MiXCR was run by TCRdb on the RACE reads, yielding one entry per CDR3 protein. The table records about 140,000 distinct CDR3 sequences, 12% of them present only once. The TCR originated in a woman aged 50 to 60 with alopecia areata. Some clones in this sample may be carry-over from other donors' samples. This chain uses TRBV6-2 or TRBV6-3 with TRBJ2-5; TRBD1 matches 10 bases. Sequences were derived from whole blood, sampled in connection with sensitization to the hapten diphenylcyclopropenone (DPC). This CDR3 is CASRMDRGETQYF. CDR3 DNA: TGTGCCAGCAGGATGGACAGGGGGGAGACCCAGTACTTC.